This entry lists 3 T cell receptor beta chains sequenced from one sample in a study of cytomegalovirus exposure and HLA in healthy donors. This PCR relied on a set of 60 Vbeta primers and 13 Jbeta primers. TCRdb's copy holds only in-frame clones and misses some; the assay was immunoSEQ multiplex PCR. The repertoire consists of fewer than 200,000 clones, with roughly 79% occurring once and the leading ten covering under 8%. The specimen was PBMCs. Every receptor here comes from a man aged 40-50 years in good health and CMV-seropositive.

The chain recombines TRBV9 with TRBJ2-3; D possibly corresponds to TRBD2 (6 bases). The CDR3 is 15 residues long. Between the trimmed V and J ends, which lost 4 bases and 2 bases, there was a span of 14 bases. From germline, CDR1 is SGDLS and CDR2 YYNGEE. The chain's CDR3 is CASSPRWGVTDTQYF. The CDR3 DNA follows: TGTGCCAGCAGCCCCCGGTGGGGGGTCACAGATACGCAGTATTTT.

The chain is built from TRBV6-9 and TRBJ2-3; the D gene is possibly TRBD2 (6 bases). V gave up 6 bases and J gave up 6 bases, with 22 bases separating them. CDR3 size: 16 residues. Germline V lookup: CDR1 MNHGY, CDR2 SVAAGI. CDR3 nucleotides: TGTGCCAGCAGCCTCCCCCGGGACTTTTTTGGGGATACGCAGTATTTT. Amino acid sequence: CASSLPRDFFGDTQYF.

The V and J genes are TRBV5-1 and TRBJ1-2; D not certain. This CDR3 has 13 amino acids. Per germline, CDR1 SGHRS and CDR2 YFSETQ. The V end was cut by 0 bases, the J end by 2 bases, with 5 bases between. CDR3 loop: CASSLERNYGYTF. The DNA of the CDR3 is TGCGCCAGCAGCTTGGAACGGAACTATGGCTACACCTTC.